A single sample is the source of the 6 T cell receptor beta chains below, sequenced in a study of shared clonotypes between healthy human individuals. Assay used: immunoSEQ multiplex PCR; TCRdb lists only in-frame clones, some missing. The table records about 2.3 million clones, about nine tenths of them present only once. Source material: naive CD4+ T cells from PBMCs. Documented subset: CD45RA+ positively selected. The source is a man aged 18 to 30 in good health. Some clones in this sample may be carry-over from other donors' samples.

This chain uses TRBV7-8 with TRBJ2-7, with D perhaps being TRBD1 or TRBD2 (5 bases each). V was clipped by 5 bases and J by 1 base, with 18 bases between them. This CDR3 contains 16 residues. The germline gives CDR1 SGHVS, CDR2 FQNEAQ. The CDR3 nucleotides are TGTGCCAGCAGCGCCGAGAACCCGAGGGGATCCTACGAGCAGTACTTC. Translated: CASSAENPRGSYEQYF.

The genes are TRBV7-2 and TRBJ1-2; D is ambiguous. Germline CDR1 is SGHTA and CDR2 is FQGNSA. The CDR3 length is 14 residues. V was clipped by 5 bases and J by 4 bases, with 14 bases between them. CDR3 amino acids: CASSQNGPRYGYTF. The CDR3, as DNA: TGTGCCAGCAGCCAGAATGGACCGCGCTATGGCTACACCTTC. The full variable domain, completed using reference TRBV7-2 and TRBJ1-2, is GAGVSQSPSNKVTEKGKDVELRCDPISGHTALYWYRQSLGQGLEFLIYFQGNSAPDKSGLPSDRFSAERTGGSVSTLTIQRTQQEDSAVYLCASSQNGPRYGYTFGSGTRLTVV.

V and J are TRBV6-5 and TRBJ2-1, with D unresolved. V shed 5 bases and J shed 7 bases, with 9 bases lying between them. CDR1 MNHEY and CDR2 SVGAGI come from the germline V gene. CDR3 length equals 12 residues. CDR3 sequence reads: CASSGKINEQFF. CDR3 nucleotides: TGTGCCAGCAGTGGGAAAATTAATGAGCAGTTCTTC.

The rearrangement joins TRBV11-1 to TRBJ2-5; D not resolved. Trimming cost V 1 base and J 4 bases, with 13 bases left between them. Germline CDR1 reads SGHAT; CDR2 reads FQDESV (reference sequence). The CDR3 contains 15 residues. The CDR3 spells CASSLGPRPRETQYF. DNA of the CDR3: TGTGCCAGCAGCTTAGGGCCTCGCCCCCGAGAGACCCAGTACTTC.

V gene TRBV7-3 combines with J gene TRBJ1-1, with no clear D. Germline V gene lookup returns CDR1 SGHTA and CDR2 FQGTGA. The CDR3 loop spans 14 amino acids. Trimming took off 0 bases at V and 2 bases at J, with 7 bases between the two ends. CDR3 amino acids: CASSLTLGNTEAFF. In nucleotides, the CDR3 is TGTGCCAGCAGCTTAACATTGGGAAACACTGAAGCTTTCTTT.

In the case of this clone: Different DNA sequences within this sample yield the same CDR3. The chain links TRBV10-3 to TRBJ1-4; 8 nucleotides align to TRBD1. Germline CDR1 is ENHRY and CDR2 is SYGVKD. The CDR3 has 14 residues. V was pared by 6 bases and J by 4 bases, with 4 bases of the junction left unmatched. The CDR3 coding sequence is TGTGCCATCAGCCGGGACAGGCTTAATGAAAAACTGTTTTTT. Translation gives CAISRDRLNEKLFF.